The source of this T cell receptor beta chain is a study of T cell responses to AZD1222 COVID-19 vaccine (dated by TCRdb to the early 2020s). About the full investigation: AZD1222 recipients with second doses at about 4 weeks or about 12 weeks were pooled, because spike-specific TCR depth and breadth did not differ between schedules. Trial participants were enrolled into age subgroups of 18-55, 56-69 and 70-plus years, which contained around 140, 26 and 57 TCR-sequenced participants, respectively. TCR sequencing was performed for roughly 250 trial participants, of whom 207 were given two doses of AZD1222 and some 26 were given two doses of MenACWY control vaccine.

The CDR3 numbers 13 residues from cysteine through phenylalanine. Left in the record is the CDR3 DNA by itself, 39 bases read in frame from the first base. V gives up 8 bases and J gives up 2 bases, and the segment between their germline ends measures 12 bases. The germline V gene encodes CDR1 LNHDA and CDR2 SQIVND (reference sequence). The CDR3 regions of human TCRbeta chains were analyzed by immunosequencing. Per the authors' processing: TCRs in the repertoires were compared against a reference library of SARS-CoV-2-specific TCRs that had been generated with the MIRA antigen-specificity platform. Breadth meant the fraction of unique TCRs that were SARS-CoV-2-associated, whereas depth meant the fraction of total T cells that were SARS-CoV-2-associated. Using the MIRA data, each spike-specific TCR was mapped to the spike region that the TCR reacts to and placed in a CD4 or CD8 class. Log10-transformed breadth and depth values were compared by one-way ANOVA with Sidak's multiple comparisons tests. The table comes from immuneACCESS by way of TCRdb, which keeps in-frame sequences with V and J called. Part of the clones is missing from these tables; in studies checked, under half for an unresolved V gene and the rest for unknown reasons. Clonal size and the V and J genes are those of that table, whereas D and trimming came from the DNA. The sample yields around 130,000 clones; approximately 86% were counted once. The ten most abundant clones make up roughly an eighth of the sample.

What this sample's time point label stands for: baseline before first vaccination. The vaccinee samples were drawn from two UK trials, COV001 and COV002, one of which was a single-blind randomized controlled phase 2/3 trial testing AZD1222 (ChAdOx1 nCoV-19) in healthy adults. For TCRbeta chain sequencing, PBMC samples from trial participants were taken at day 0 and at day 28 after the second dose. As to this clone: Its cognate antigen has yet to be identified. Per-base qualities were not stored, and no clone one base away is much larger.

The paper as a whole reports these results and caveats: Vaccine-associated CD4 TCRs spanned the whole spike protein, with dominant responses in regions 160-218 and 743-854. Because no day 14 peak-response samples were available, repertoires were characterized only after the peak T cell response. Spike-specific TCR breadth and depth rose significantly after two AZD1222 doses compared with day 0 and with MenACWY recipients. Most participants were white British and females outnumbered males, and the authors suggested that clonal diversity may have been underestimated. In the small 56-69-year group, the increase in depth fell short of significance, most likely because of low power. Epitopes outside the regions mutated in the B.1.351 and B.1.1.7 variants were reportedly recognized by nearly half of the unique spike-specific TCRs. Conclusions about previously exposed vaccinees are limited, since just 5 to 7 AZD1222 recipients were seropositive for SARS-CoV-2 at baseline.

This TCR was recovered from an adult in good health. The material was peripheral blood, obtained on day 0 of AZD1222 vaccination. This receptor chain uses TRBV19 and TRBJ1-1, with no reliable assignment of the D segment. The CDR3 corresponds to CASVPAFNTEAFF. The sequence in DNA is TGTGCCAGTGTTCCCGCGTTTAACACTGAAGCTTTCTTT.